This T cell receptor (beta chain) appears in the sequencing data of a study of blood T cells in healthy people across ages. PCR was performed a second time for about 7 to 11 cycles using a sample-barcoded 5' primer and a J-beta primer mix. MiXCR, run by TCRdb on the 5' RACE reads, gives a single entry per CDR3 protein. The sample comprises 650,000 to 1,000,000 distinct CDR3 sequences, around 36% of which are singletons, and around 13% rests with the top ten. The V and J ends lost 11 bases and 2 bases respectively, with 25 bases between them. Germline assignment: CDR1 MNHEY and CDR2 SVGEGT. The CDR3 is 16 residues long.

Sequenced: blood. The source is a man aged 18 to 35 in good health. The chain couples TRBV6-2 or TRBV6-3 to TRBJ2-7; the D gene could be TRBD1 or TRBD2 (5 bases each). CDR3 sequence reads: CAGTITWDHRPYEQYF. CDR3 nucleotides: TGTGCCGGCACCATTACGTGGGACCACCGGCCCTACGAGCAGTACTTC.